Below are 20 T cell receptor beta chains sequenced from a single sample in a study of blood T cell repertoires in COVID-19. Clones were sequenced by immunoSEQ multiplex PCR, and TCRdb holds only the in-frame ones, with some missing. The profile shows 50,000 to 60,000 clones, about 90% of them singletons. Sequences were obtained from peripheral blood. The receptor source for this set is a man in his 60s with active COVID-19.

This clone was detected once. This chain uses TRBV25-1 with TRBJ1-4, with 8 bases aligning to TRBD1. CDR1 and CDR2 from the germline V gene are MGHDK and SYGVNS. The CDR3 spans 16 residues. After removal of 2 bases from V and 3 bases from J, the junction contained 5 bases not matched to a gene. CDR3 sequence: CASSEPGGRANEKLFF. The DNA for the CDR3 is TGTGCCAGCAGTGAACCAGGGGGCCGGGCTAATGAAAAACTGTTTTTT.

This chain links TRBV18 with TRBJ2-1, with 7 bases identical to TRBD2. The CDR3 runs 15 residues. Per the germline V gene, CDR1 is KGHSH and CDR2 is LQKENI. V was pared by 6 bases and J by 2 bases, with 7 bases of the junction left unmatched. As DNA, the CDR3 is TGTGCCAGCTCTTCCGGGACTAAAGCCTACAATGAGCAGTTCTTC. It specifies CASSSGTKAYNEQFF.

V usage is TRBV11-3 and J usage is TRBJ2-1, with TRBD2 as a possible D gene (6 bases). Trimming cost V 1 base and J 10 bases, with 17 bases left between them. Germline-derived CDR1 and CDR2 are SGHNT and YENEEA. The CDR3 totals 15 residues. The DNA of the CDR3 is TGTGCCAGCAGCTTAGGTTTAAGAGGCGGGGCGGAGCAGTTCTTC. Encoded protein: CASSLGLRGGAEQFF.

This clone was counted a few times. The V gene is TRBV7-2, the J gene TRBJ1-3, with a tentative D call TRBD1 (5 bases). Germline CDR1 reads SGHTA; CDR2 reads FQGNSA. The germline V and J ends were trimmed by 1 base and 5 bases, with 9 bases remaining between them. This CDR3 has 14 residues. The CDR3 protein is CASSLGTNRNTIYF. CDR3 sequence (DNA): TGTGCCAGCAGCTTAGGGACAAATAGAAACACCATATATTTT.

This chain joins TRBV18 and TRBJ2-1; TRBD2 aligns across 9 bases. CDR1 is KGHSH and CDR2 is LQKENI in the germline V gene. V lost 0 bases to trimming and J lost 6 bases; unmatched junction nucleotides: 3. The CDR3 extends over 15 amino acids. The CDR3 here is CASSPPGTSINEQFF. CDR3 bases: TGTGCCAGCTCACCACCGGGGACTAGCATCAATGAGCAGTTCTTC.

The chain couples TRBV6-1 to TRBJ2-1; D may be TRBD2 (5 bases). V shed 0 bases and J shed 7 bases, with 7 bases lying between them. CDR3 length: 13 residues. From germline, CDR1 is MNHNS and CDR2 SASEGT. CDR3 protein: CASSEAGGNEQFF. CDR3 DNA: TGTGCCAGCAGTGAAGCCGGAGGAAATGAGCAGTTCTTC.

V gene TRBV18 combines with J gene TRBJ2-7; D call uncertain. The germline V gene has CDR1 KGHSH and CDR2 LQKENI. V was cut by 2 bases and J by 4 bases, with 9 bases left in between. This CDR3 region has 13 residues. CDR3 bases: TGTGCCAGCTCACCAGGCCAGGATTACGAGCAGTACTTC. The encoded protein is CASSPGQDYEQYF.

The genes are TRBV6-4 and TRBJ2-1; 13 nucleotides agree with TRBD2. This CDR3 is built from 16 residues. CDR1 and CDR2 from the germline V gene are MRHNA and SNTAGT. The V segment lost 2 bases and the J segment 5 bases; nucleotides outside the gene matches: 3. The DNA of the CDR3 is TGTGCCAGCAGTGACCCGGGACTAGCGGGAAACAATGAGCAGTTCTTC. This encodes CASSDPGLAGNNEQFF.

The genes are TRBV19 and TRBJ2-2; 10 nucleotides align to TRBD2. The CDR3 is made up of 20 amino acids. Trimming removed 3 bases from V and 6 bases from J; junction bases left unmatched: 19. CDR1 is LNHDA and CDR2 is SQIVND in the germline V gene (reference sequence). CDR3 in DNA: TGTGCCAGTAGTATGGGGTGGCTAGCGGGAGCCCGGGGTGAAGCCGGGGAGCTGTTTTTT. Its protein is CASSMGWLAGARGEAGELFF.

The chain joins TRBV18 to TRBJ2-2; 7 nucleotides match TRBD2. This CDR3 is 15 amino acids long. The J segment lost 7 bases and the V segment lost 6 bases, leaving 11 bases of the junction unmatched. The germline V gene has CDR1 KGHSH and CDR2 LQKENI. CDR3 coding DNA: TGTGCCAGCTCGCGCGGGAGTCCCTCGGACGGGGAGCTGTTTTTT. This codes for CASSRGSPSDGELFF.

V is TRBV18 and J is TRBJ1-2, with no clear D. CDR3 length: 14 residues. The V and J ends lost 4 bases and 2 bases respectively, with 11 bases between them. Germline loops: CDR1 KGHSH, CDR2 LQKENI. The CDR3 loop is CASSQGEGNYGYTF. CDR3 bases: TGTGCCAGCTCACAGGGTGAGGGAAACTATGGCTACACCTTC. Using reference TRBV18 and TRBJ1-2 for the parts outside the CDR3, the full variable domain is NAGVMQNPRHLVRRRGQEARLRCSPMKGHSHVYWYRQLPEEGLKFMVYLQKENIIDESGMPKERFSAEFPKEGPSILRIQQVVRGDSAAYFCASSQGEGNYGYTFGSGTRLTVV.

The J gene is TRBJ2-7, the V gene TRBV6-5; D is unclear. The germline V gene encodes CDR1 MNHEY and CDR2 SVGAGI. This CDR3 region has 14 residues. V was pared by 6 bases and J by 3 bases, with 15 bases between. The DNA of the CDR3 is TGTGCCAGCAGAGCAGGATTCCTCCTCTACGAGCAGTACTTC. This encodes CASRAGFLLYEQYF.

The CDR3 nucleotides are TGTGCTAGTGGTCCCTCAACAGGGGGCACTGAAGCTTTCTTT. Translated: CASGPSTGGTEAFF. The chain recombines TRBV12-5 with TRBJ1-1; 8 bases match TRBD1. Losses at the gene ends were 5 bases for V and 4 bases for J; bases not matched to a gene: 6. The germline CDR1 and CDR2 sequences are LGHNT and FRNRAP. This CDR3 has 14 residues.

CDR3 region: CATSSLRSGRAVADTQYF. Here the CDR3 DNA reads TGTGCCACCAGCTCATTGAGGAGCGGGAGGGCCGTGGCAGATACGCAGTATTTT. The rearrangement links TRBV15 to TRBJ2-3, with 10 bases identical to TRBD2. Germline V lookup: CDR1 LNHNV, CDR2 YYDKDF (reference sequence). The CDR3 consists of 18 residues. V lost 5 bases, J lost 4 bases, and 15 bases stayed unmatched.

Details on this clone: Other nucleotide sequences in the sample specify the same CDR3. This sequence joins TRBV18 and TRBJ2-3, with D perhaps matching TRBD1 (6 bases). This CDR3 has 14 residues. V lost 4 bases to trimming and J lost 0 bases, with 8 bases between them. Germline CDR1 KGHSH, CDR2 LQKENI. CDR3 nucleotides: TGTGCCAGCTCACTTGGACAGAGCACAGATACGCAGTATTTT. Its translation is CASSLGQSTDTQYF.

This clone has a handful of counts. The genes are TRBV11-2 and TRBJ1-4, with D hard to call. Trimming cost V 7 bases and J 1 base, with 7 bases left between them. The CDR3 covers 13 residues. From germline, CDR1 is SGHAT and CDR2 FQNNGV. The CDR3 sequence: CASNSITNEKLFF. The DNA for the CDR3 is TGTGCCAGCAACAGTATAACTAATGAAAAACTGTTTTTT.

V gene TRBV15 combines with J gene TRBJ1-5; D remains unclear. V lost 1 base to trimming and J lost 6 bases, with 4 bases between them. The germline gives CDR1 LNHNV, CDR2 YYDKDF (reference sequence). The CDR3 totals 12 residues. The CDR3, as DNA: TGTGCCACCAGCAGAGCCTCTCAGCCCCAGCATTTT. It encodes CATSRASQPQHF.

The chain carries TRBV4-1 and TRBJ2-1; 13 nucleotides match TRBD2. Germline loops: CDR1 MGHRA, CDR2 YSYEKL. The CDR3 has 17 amino acids. V was pared by 4 bases and J by 4 bases, with 7 bases of the junction left unmatched. CDR3 sequence reads: CASSRGLAGKQYNEQFF. DNA of the CDR3: TGCGCCAGCAGCCGGGGACTAGCGGGAAAACAATACAATGAGCAGTTCTTC.

This rearrangement joins TRBV6-1 to TRBJ1-1; D not certain. Trimming left V 1 base short and J 0 bases short, with 6 bases between. The CDR3 is made up of 14 amino acids. Germline assignment: CDR1 MNHNS and CDR2 SASEGT. The CDR3 here is CASSEGALNTEAFF. The DNA of the CDR3 is TGTGCCAGCAGTGAAGGGGCCCTGAACACTGAAGCTTTCTTT.

The chain couples TRBV3-1 (or the pseudogene TRBV3-2) to TRBJ1-4; the D gene is possibly TRBD1 (6 bases). V was cut by 1 base and J by 4 bases, with 10 bases left in between. The germline CDR1 and CDR2 sequences are LGHDT and YNNKEL (reference sequence). The CDR3 extends over 15 amino acids. CDR3 protein: CASSQVTGFNEKLFF. CDR3 sequence (DNA): TGTGCCAGCAGCCAAGTTACAGGGTTTAATGAAAAACTGTTTTTT.